This T cell receptor beta chain was identified during a study of blood T cell repertoires in COVID-19. Study in general: Collection of acute and convalescent COVID-19 samples took place in the United States, Italy and Spain. The analysed material was cDNA or gDNA that came from T cells, B-cell-depleted T cells, or PBMCs.

Germline CDR1 reads LGHDT; CDR2 reads YNNKEL (reference sequence). Trimming removed 1 base from V and 5 bases from J; junction bases left unmatched: 13. The CDR3 runs 17 residues. Per the authors' pipeline: Amplified reference gene primers provided the basis for estimating nucleated cell counts. Here immunoSEQ multiplex PCR was the method, and the copy in TCRdb shows in-frame clones only, minus some. From that table come the V and J calls and clone size; the DNA was used to work out D and trimming. The profile shows some 69,000 clones, 60% to 85% of them singletons. The clonotype comes from a man aged 55 to 70 with acute or convalescent COVID-19. Specimen: peripheral blood. The rearrangement links TRBV3-1 (or the pseudogene TRBV3-2) to TRBJ2-7, with 8 nucleotides matching TRBD1. The DNA for the CDR3 is TGTGCCAGCAGCCAAGTAGGAGGCAGGGGGCGGATTAACGAGCAGTACTTC. Translating gives CASSQVGGRGRINEQYF.